These T cell receptor beta chains were read from a single sample in a study of T-cell reconstitution after alpha-beta-depleted transplantation in children. TCRdb used MiXCR to reprocess the PCR reads, holding one entry per CDR3 protein. The sample carries approximately 230,000 distinct CDR3 sequences, roughly a quarter recorded once. This material consisted of PBMCs, mostly from graft donor cells, taken 360 days after TCRalphabeta/CD19-depleted stem cell transplant. Source of these receptors: a female patient between 2 and 15 years old who had a stem cell transplant for congenital amegakaryocytic thrombocytopenia, so the T cells may come from the graft donor. CDR3s include the opening cysteine and the closing phenylalanine or tryptophan. A D gene is named only where the DNA matches it firmly. Clone size is stated in some rows and not others, as once, few, many or a class when expanded.

clone size: -
J gene: TRBJ2-1
V gene: TRBV5-1
D gene: -
CDR3 DNA: TGCGCCACCCAGCCGGGGGGCGCTGAGGATGAGCAGTTCTTC
CDR3 protein: CATQPGGAEDEQFF

clone size: -
J gene: TRBJ1-2
V gene: TRBV5-1
D gene: -
CDR3 DNA: TGCGCCAGCAGCTTGCTTCACTGGGACGAAGACAGCCGCCTCTATGGCTACACCTTC
CDR3 protein: CASSLLHWDEDSRLYGYTF

clone size: many
J gene: TRBJ2-3
V gene: TRBV28
D gene: -
CDR3 DNA: TGTGCCAGCAGTTCCGCGGGGAGTCGGGATACGCAGTATTTT
CDR3 protein: CASSSAGSRDTQYF

clone size: -
J gene: TRBJ2-3
V gene: TRBV5-6
D gene: -
CDR3 DNA: TGTGCCAGCAGCTTGGCGGTCCCGTTGCGTAGCACAGATACGCAGTATTTT
CDR3 protein: CASSLAVPLRSTDTQYF

clone size: few
J gene: TRBJ2-3
V gene: TRBV5-8
D gene: TRBD1
CDR3 DNA: TGTGCCAGCAGCCCCGGGACAGCACTCACAGATACGCAGTATTTT
CDR3 protein: CASSPGTALTDTQYF

clone size: -
J gene: TRBJ1-3
V gene: TRBV21-1
D gene: -
CDR3 DNA: TGTGCCAGCAGCCATAGGACATCTGGAAACACCATATATTTT
CDR3 protein: CASSHRTSGNTIYF

clone size: few
J gene: TRBJ2-1
V gene: TRBV7-9
D gene: -
CDR3 DNA: TGTGCCAGCAGCTTACAGCAGCTTTACAATGAGCAGTTCTTC
CDR3 protein: CASSLQQLYNEQFF

clone size: many
J gene: TRBJ2-6
V gene: TRBV5-1
D gene: -
CDR3 DNA: TGCGCCAGCAGCTTGGCCTTTGGAGGCAGGTCTGGGGCCAACGTCCTGACTTTC
CDR3 protein: CASSLAFGGRSGANVLTF

clone size: few
J gene: TRBJ1-6
V gene: TRBV28
D gene: -
CDR3 DNA: TGTGCCAGCAGTTTAACCCAGGATAATTCACCCCTCCACTTT
CDR3 protein: CASSLTQDNSPLHF

clone size: -
J gene: TRBJ2-7
V gene: TRBV20-1
D gene: -
CDR3 DNA: TGCAGTGCTAGAGAGGAAGCCTACGAGCAGTACTTC
CDR3 protein: CSAREEAYEQYF

clone size: -
J gene: TRBJ2-7
V gene: TRBV24-1
D gene: -
CDR3 DNA: TGTGCCACCAGTGATTCCGGGGCGGACTACGAGCAGTACTTC
CDR3 protein: CATSDSGADYEQYF

clone size: once
J gene: TRBJ2-3
V gene: TRBV20-1
D gene: TRBD2
CDR3 DNA: TGCAGTGCCACAACAACGTCGCCCAGACTAGCGGGAGATACGCAGTATTTT
CDR3 protein: CSATTTSPRLAGDTQYF

clone size: -
J gene: TRBJ1-4
V gene: TRBV5-1
D gene: TRBD1
CDR3 DNA: TGCGCCAGCAGCTACCAGGGACAGGGTCATAATGAAAAACTGTTTTTT
CDR3 protein: CASSYQGQGHNEKLFF

clone size: -
J gene: TRBJ1-6
V gene: TRBV7-9
D gene: -
CDR3 DNA: TGTGCCAGCAGCTTGTCTGGACATTTTCACTTT
CDR3 protein: CASSLSGHFHF

clone size: -
J gene: TRBJ2-5
V gene: TRBV5-1
D gene: -
CDR3 DNA: TGCGCCAGCAGCTTGGCCGTCGCAGGCGGTGAGACCCAGTACTTC
CDR3 protein: CASSLAVAGGETQYF

clone size: -
J gene: TRBJ2-7
V gene: TRBV11-2
D gene: TRBD1
CDR3 DNA: TGTGCCAGCAGCTTTCCCGGGACAGGGGGCGACGAGCAGTACTTC
CDR3 protein: CASSFPGTGGDEQYF

clone size: -
J gene: TRBJ2-5
V gene: TRBV12-3/TRBV12-4
D gene: -
CDR3 DNA: TGTGCCAGCAGCAAGGGGGAGACCCAGTACTTC
CDR3 protein: CASSKGETQYF

clone size: -
J gene: TRBJ2-1
V gene: TRBV7-8
D gene: TRBD2
CDR3 DNA: TGTGCCAGCAGCTTAGGTCGGGGGGGGGTCTACAATGAGCAGTTCTTC
CDR3 protein: CASSLGRGGVYNEQFF

clone size: -
J gene: TRBJ2-5
V gene: TRBV24-1
D gene: -
CDR3 DNA: TGTGCCACCAGTGCGGCAGGGGGGGGTCAAGAGACCCAGTACTTC
CDR3 protein: CATSAAGGGQETQYF

clone size: many
J gene: TRBJ2-1
V gene: TRBV4-1
D gene: TRBD2
CDR3 DNA: TGCGCCAGCAGCCCGGGGGGAAACAATGAGCAGTTCTTC
CDR3 protein: CASSPGGNNEQFF

clone size: -
J gene: TRBJ2-1
V gene: TRBV14
D gene: TRBD2
CDR3 DNA: TGTGCCAGCAGCCAAGGACTAGCGGGGGGGTACTACAATGAGCAGTTCTTC
CDR3 protein: CASSQGLAGGYYNEQFF

clone size: -
J gene: TRBJ2-1
V gene: TRBV20-1
D gene: -
CDR3 DNA: TGCAGTGCTCCGCGAGACGGGGCTTACAATGAGGAGTTCTTC
CDR3 protein: CSAPRDGAYNEEFF

clone size: few
J gene: TRBJ2-3
V gene: TRBV28
D gene: -
CDR3 DNA: TGTGCCAGCAGTTTAAGGAGCCCTAGCACAGATACGCAGTATTTT
CDR3 protein: CASSLRSPSTDTQYF

clone size: -
J gene: TRBJ2-7
V gene: TRBV12-3/TRBV12-4
D gene: TRBD1
CDR3 DNA: TGTGCCAGCAGCGAGGCACAGGGGTTAAGCTACGAGCAGTACTTC
CDR3 protein: CASSEAQGLSYEQYF

clone size: few
J gene: TRBJ1-4
V gene: TRBV12-3/TRBV12-4
D gene: -
CDR3 DNA: TGTGCCAGCAGTTCTCAGCTTTCTAATGAAAAACTGTTTTTT
CDR3 protein: CASSSQLSNEKLFF

clone size: -
J gene: TRBJ1-5
V gene: TRBV28
D gene: -
CDR3 DNA: TGTGCCAGCAGTTCCCCCACAGGGTTCCATCAGCCCCAGCATTTT
CDR3 protein: CASSSPTGFHQPQHF

clone size: few
J gene: TRBJ1-2
V gene: TRBV4-1
D gene: -
CDR3 DNA: TGCGCCAGCAGCCAAGGGGGCAGGCCTCCCTTTCTCAGGGGCTACACCTTC
CDR3 protein: CASSQGGRPPFLRGYTF

clone size: -
J gene: TRBJ2-3
V gene: TRBV6-1
D gene: TRBD2
CDR3 DNA: TGTGCCAGCAGTCGGCTAGCGGGATCAGATACGCAGTATTTT
CDR3 protein: CASSRLAGSDTQYF

clone size: -
J gene: TRBJ2-1
V gene: TRBV20-1
D gene: -
CDR3 DNA: TGCAGTGCTAGAGCCAGGGAGTTCTACAATGAGCAGTTCTTC
CDR3 protein: CSARAREFYNEQFF

clone size: few
J gene: TRBJ2-6
V gene: TRBV10-3
D gene: -
CDR3 DNA: TGTGCCATCAGCGCAACTTCTGGGGCCAACGTCCTGACTTTC
CDR3 protein: CAISATSGANVLTF

clone size: -
J gene: TRBJ1-2
V gene: TRBV29-1
D gene: -
CDR3 DNA: TGCAGCGGTACCGGGAACTATGGCTTCACCTTC
CDR3 protein: CSGTGNYGFTF

clone size: -
J gene: TRBJ1-3
V gene: TRBV10-3
D gene: -
CDR3 DNA: TGTGCCATCAGTGTGGGCCAACTCAACTCTGGAAACACCATATATTTT
CDR3 protein: CAISVGQLNSGNTIYF

clone size: few
J gene: TRBJ2-3
V gene: TRBV20-1
D gene: -
CDR3 DNA: TGCAGTGCTGCGGCTATGGCAGCTAGCACAGATACGCAGTATTTT
CDR3 protein: CSAAAMAASTDTQYF

clone size: few
J gene: TRBJ2-7
V gene: TRBV6-2/TRBV6-3
D gene: TRBD1
CDR3 DNA: TGTGCCAGCAGTTACGACGACAGGGGAATTTTGAACGAGCAGTACTTC
CDR3 protein: CASSYDDRGILNEQYF

clone size: -
J gene: TRBJ2-2
V gene: TRBV5-4
D gene: TRBD2
CDR3 DNA: TGTGCCAGCAGCGTCCGACTAGCGGGTGCCGGGGAGCTGTTTTTT
CDR3 protein: CASSVRLAGAGELFF

clone size: many
J gene: TRBJ2-1
V gene: TRBV29-1
D gene: -
CDR3 DNA: TGCAGCGTTGAATTAGGAGCAATCTCCTACAATGAGCAGTTCTTC
CDR3 protein: CSVELGAISYNEQFF

clone size: -
J gene: TRBJ2-5
V gene: TRBV6-2/TRBV6-3
D gene: -
CDR3 DNA: TGTGCCAGCAGTTACCCAGCATATAGAGACAGAGGGCAAGGGCAAGAGACCCAGTACTTC
CDR3 protein: CASSYPAYRDRGQGQETQYF

clone size: few
J gene: TRBJ2-7
V gene: TRBV4-1
D gene: -
CDR3 DNA: TGCGCCAGCAGCCGAGGAGTAGGCGAGCAGTACTTC
CDR3 protein: CASSRGVGEQYF

clone size: few
J gene: TRBJ2-4
V gene: TRBV3-1
D gene: -
CDR3 DNA: TGTGCCAGCAGCCAAGACGGCCGGAACATTCAGTACTTC
CDR3 protein: CASSQDGRNIQYF

clone size: many
J gene: TRBJ2-5
V gene: TRBV28
D gene: -
CDR3 DNA: TGTGCCAGCAGTTTGTTGGGAGGACTGGATCAAGAGACCCAGTACTTC
CDR3 protein: CASSLLGGLDQETQYF

clone size: -
J gene: TRBJ2-7
V gene: TRBV11-2
D gene: TRBD2
CDR3 DNA: TGTGCCAGCAGTAACCGGGAGGCAACGGGCGAGCAGTACTTC
CDR3 protein: CASSNREATGEQYF

clone size: many
J gene: TRBJ2-7
V gene: TRBV4-1
D gene: -
CDR3 DNA: TGCGCCAGCAGCCAAGACAGGGGCGATTTCTACGAGCAGTACTTC
CDR3 protein: CASSQDRGDFYEQYF

clone size: few
J gene: TRBJ2-3
V gene: TRBV6-2/TRBV6-3
D gene: TRBD2
CDR3 DNA: TGTGCCAGCACAAGACTAGCGGACACAGATACGCAGTATTTT
CDR3 protein: CASTRLADTDTQYF

clone size: -
J gene: TRBJ2-2
V gene: TRBV6-6
D gene: -
CDR3 DNA: TGTGCCAGCAGTTACTCGCGGACCGGGGAGCTGTTTTTT
CDR3 protein: CASSYSRTGELFF